The rows below give T cell receptor beta chains drawn from one sample of a study of chemoradiotherapy in HPV16-positive cancers. This table comes from immunoSEQ multiplex PCR, and its TCRdb copy is limited to in-frame clones, with some not included. This table holds about 12,000 clones, approximately 75% found once. The specimen was collected from a patient who underwent chemoradiotherapy. The receptors here all came from a human donor with HPV-associated anogenital cancer. The CDR3 runs from the conserved cysteine through the conserved F or W. A D gene is named only where the DNA matches it firmly. Clone size appears in some rows only: once, few, many, or a class for an expanded clone.

TRBV19	TRBJ1-2	-	-	CASYQGDVYGYTF	TGTGCCAGTTACCAGGGAGACGTTTATGGCTACACCTTC
TRBV9	TRBJ2-3	TRBD2	-	CASSVVSGGGDTQYF	TGTGCCAGCAGCGTAGTATCGGGAGGAGGAGATACGCAGTATTTT
TRBV18	TRBJ1-5	-	-	CASSPGGPEQPQHF	TGTGCCAGCTCACCGGGGGGACCAGAACAGCCCCAGCATTTT
TRBV7-6	TRBJ2-1	TRBD2	once	CASSIYISGSSYNEQFF	TGTGCCAGCAGCATTTACATTAGCGGGAGCTCCTACAATGAGCAGTTCTTC
TRBV6-4	TRBJ2-2	TRBD2	once	CASSDGTSDTGELFF	TGTGCCAGCAGTGACGGGACTAGCGACACCGGGGAGCTGTTTTTT
TRBV27	TRBJ1-1	-	-	CASSYSGLADEAFF	TGTGCCAGCAGTTATTCGGGGTTAGCTGATGAAGCTTTCTTT
TRBV28	TRBJ1-5	-	-	CASSYPGSNQPQHF	TGTGCCAGCAGTTACCCGGGGAGCAATCAGCCCCAGCATTTT
TRBV28	TRBJ2-5	-	-	CASSLIGETQYF	TGTGCCAGCAGTTTGATCGGGGAGACCCAGTACTTC
TRBV5-4	TRBJ2-2	-	-	CASSLDWGELFF	TGTGCCAGCAGCCTAGACTGGGGGGAGCTGTTTTTT
TRBV19	TRBJ1-2	-	-	CASSLAGTNYGYTF	TGTGCCAGTAGTCTGGCTGGGACAAACTATGGCTACACCTTC
TRBV18	TRBJ2-1	TRBD1	-	CASSQDMTGYEQFF	TGTGCCAGCTCACAAGACATGACAGGGTATGAGCAGTTCTTC
TRBV18	TRBJ1-1	-	-	CASSPLRDGNTEAFF	TGTGCCAGCTCACCATTGAGGGACGGGAACACTGAAGCTTTCTTT
TRBV7-2	TRBJ2-1	-	-	CASSLGRTFASSYNEQFF	TGTGCCAGCAGCTTAGGTCGGACGTTCGCCAGCTCCTACAATGAGCAGTTCTTC
TRBV19	TRBJ1-5	-	-	CASSISQGSNQPQHF	TGTGCCAGTAGTATCTCACAGGGTAGCAATCAGCCCCAGCATTTT
TRBV6-4	TRBJ2-1	TRBD2	-	CASSDGLAGHNEQFF	TGTGCCAGCAGTGACGGACTAGCGGGACACAATGAGCAGTTCTTC
TRBV19	TRBJ2-3	TRBD1	few	CASSTGQGADTQYF	TGTGCCAGTAGTACGGGACAGGGGGCAGATACGCAGTATTTT
TRBV28	TRBJ1-5	TRBD1	-	CASSPPDRVNQPQHF	TGTGCCAGCAGCCCTCCGGACAGGGTCAATCAGCCCCAGCATTTT
TRBV27	TRBJ2-7	TRBD2	-	CASSPDRWGEGTYEQYF	TGTGCCAGCAGCCCGGACCGGTGGGGGGAGGGAACCTACGAGCAGTACTTC
TRBV5-1	TRBJ1-2	-	-	CASSSGGTYGGYTF	TGCGCCAGCAGCTCCGGGGGGACTTACGGGGGCTACACCTTC
TRBV28	TRBJ2-2	-	-	CASSEGGPGELFF	TGTGCCAGCAGTGAAGGGGGGCCGGGGGAGCTGTTTTTT
TRBV11-2	TRBJ2-7	-	-	CASSGDRLWEQYF	TGTGCCAGCAGCGGGGACCGCCTTTGGGAGCAGTACTTC
TRBV5-4	TRBJ2-1	TRBD2	-	CASSEGGSSYNEQFF	TGTGCCAGCAGTGAGGGAGGGAGTTCCTACAATGAGCAGTTCTTC
TRBV28	TRBJ2-7	-	few	CASRPGDRPFYEQYF	TGTGCCAGCAGACCGGGTGACAGACCCTTCTACGAGCAGTACTTC
TRBV19	TRBJ2-7	TRBD1	-	CASSIPRTGGGYEQYF	TGTGCCAGTAGTATACCTAGGACAGGGGGCGGATACGAGCAGTACTTC
TRBV21-1	TRBJ1-4	-	-	CASPGGGQDLSANEKLFF	TGTGCCAGCCCGGGTGGGGGACAGGATTTGTCAGCTAATGAAAAACTGTTTTTT
TRBV28	TRBJ1-1	TRBD1	-	CANSSRQGAFF	TGTGCCAACAGTTCCCGACAGGGGGCTTTCTTT
TRBV7-6	TRBJ2-1	TRBD2	-	CASSPLSLAAYNEQFF	TGTGCCAGCAGCCCACTAAGCCTAGCGGCTTACAATGAGCAGTTCTTC
TRBV11-2	TRBJ1-1	-	few	CASSLDLISGLTEAFF	TGTGCCAGCAGCTTAGATCTGATCAGCGGGCTCACTGAAGCTTTCTTT
TRBV7-9	TRBJ2-5	TRBD1	-	CASSPDRIQETQYF	TGTGCCAGCAGCCCGGACAGGATCCAAGAGACCCAGTACTTC
TRBV28	TRBJ2-1	TRBD2	-	CASSLGSGPYNEQFF	TGTGCCAGCAGTTTGGGTAGCGGGCCATACAATGAGCAGTTCTTC
TRBV4-1	TRBJ1-5	-	-	CASSQAPGVDQPQHF	TGCGCCAGCAGCCAAGCCCCGGGGGTCGATCAGCCCCAGCATTTT
TRBV5-1	TRBJ2-2	TRBD2	-	CASSLAGRARTGELFF	TGCGCCAGCAGCTTGGCCGGGAGGGCCAGAACCGGGGAGCTGTTTTTT
TRBV15	TRBJ2-5	-	-	CATSRVRRTKTQYF	TGTGCCACCAGCAGGGTACGGCGGACGAAGACCCAGTACTTC
TRBV7-8	TRBJ2-1	TRBD1	few	CASSLGQEVDEQFF	TGTGCCAGCAGCTTGGGACAGGAGGTCGATGAGCAGTTCTTC
TRBV27	TRBJ2-3	-	-	CASSPRSVLADRSTDTQYF	TGTGCCAGCAGTCCCCGTTCGGTCTTAGCGGACCGTAGCACAGATACGCAGTATTTT
TRBV15	TRBJ2-7	-	-	CATSSKEGYEQYF	TGTGCCACCAGCAGTAAAGAGGGCTACGAGCAGTACTTC
TRBV4-2	TRBJ1-2	-	-	CASSPGEQSTYGYTF	TGTGCCAGCAGCCCGGGGGAGCAGAGCACCTATGGCTACACCTTC
TRBV7-8	TRBJ2-2	-	-	CASSSHLGGELFF	TGTGCCAGCAGCTCCCACTTGGGCGGGGAGCTGTTTTTT
TRBV5-1	TRBJ2-3	-	-	CASSTDRPSSTDTQYF	TGCGCCAGCAGTACGGACAGACCCTCTAGCACAGATACGCAGTATTTT
TRBV2	TRBJ2-2	-	-	CASSSPPGELFF	TGTGCCAGCAGCTCTCCCCCCGGGGAGCTGTTTTTT
TRBV7-2	TRBJ1-4	-	-	CASSLDNRVGEKLFF	TGTGCCAGCAGCTTAGACAACAGGGTAGGAGAAAAACTGTTTTTT
TRBV4-3	TRBJ2-3	-	-	CASSQDSHTQYF	TGCGCCAGCAGCCAAGATAGCCATACGCAGTATTTT
TRBV28	TRBJ2-1	TRBD1	few	CASSSTGPPIF	TGTGCCAGCAGTTCGACAGGGCCGCCGATCTTC
TRBV4-2	TRBJ1-2	TRBD1	-	CASSGRDRGASNYGYTF	TGTGCCAGCAGCGGACGGGACAGGGGCGCTTCTAACTATGGCTACACCTTC
TRBV10-2	TRBJ2-2	-	-	CASRRDQNTGELFF	TGCGCCAGCAGGCGGGACCAGAACACCGGGGAGCTGTTTTTT
TRBV27	TRBJ2-7	TRBD2	medium-sized	CASSLTPRLAGEGEQYF	TGTGCCAGCAGTTTAACGCCCCGGCTAGCGGGAGAAGGGGAGCAGTACTTC
TRBV27	TRBJ1-1	-	-	CASSLLGGMNTEAFF	TGTGCCAGCAGTTTATTGGGGGGCATGAACACTGAAGCTTTCTTT
TRBV29-1	TRBJ1-1	-	-	CSVSTGAEAFF	TGCAGCGTTTCCACGGGGGCTGAAGCTTTCTTT
TRBV7-9	TRBJ2-1	TRBD2	-	CASSFAGLAINEQFF	TGTGCCAGCAGCTTCGCGGGACTAGCGATCAATGAGCAGTTCTTC